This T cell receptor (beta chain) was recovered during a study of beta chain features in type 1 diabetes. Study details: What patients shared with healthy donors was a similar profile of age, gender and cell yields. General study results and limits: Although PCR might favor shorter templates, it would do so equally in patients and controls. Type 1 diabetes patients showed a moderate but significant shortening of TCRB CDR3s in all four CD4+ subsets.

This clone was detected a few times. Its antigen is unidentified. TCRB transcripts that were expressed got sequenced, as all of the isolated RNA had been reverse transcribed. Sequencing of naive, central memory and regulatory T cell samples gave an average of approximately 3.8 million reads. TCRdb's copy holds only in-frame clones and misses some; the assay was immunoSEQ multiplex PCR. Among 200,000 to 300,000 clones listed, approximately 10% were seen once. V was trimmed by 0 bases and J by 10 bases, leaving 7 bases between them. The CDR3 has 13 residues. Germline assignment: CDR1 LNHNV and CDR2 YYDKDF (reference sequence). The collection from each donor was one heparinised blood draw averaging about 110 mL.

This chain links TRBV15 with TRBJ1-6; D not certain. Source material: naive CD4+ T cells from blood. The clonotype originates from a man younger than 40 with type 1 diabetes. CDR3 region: CATSRDTESPLHF. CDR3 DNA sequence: TGTGCCACCAGCAGAGATACAGAATCACCCCTCCACTTT.